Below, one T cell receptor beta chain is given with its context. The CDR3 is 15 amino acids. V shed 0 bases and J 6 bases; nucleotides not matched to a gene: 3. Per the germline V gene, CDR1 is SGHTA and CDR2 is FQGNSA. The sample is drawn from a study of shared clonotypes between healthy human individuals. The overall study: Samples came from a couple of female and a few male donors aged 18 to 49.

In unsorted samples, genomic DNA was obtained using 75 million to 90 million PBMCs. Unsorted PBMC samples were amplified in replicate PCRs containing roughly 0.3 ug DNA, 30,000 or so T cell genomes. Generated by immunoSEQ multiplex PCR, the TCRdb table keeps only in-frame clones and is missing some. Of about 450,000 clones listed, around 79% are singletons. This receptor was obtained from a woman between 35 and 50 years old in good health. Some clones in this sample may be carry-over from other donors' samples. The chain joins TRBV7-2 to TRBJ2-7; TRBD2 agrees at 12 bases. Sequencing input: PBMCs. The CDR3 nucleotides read TGTGCCAGCAGCTTAGCCGGGACTAGCGGGCTCGAGCAGTACTTC. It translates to CASSLAGTSGLEQYF. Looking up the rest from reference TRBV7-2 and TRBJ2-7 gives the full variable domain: GAGVSQSPSNKVTEKGKDVELRCDPISGHTALYWYRQSLGQGLEFLIYFQGNSAPDKSGLPSDRFSAERTGGSVSTLTIQRTQQEDSAVYLCASSLAGTSGLEQYFGPGTRLTVT.